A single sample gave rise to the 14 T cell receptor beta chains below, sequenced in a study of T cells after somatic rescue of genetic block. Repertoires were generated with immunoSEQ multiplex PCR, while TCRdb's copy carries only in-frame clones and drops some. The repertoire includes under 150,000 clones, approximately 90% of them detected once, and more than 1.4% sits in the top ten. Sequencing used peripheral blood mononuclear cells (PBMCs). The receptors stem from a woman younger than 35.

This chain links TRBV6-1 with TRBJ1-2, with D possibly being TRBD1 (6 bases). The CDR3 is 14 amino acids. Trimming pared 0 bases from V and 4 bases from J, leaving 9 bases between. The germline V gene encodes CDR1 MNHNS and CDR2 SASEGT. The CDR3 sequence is CASSEAGGGYGYTF. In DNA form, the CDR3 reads TGTGCCAGCAGTGAAGCAGGGGGGGGCTATGGCTACACCTTC.

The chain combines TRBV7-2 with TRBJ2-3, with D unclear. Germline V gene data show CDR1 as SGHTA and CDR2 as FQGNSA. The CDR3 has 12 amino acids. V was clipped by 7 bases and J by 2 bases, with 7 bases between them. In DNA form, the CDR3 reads TGTGCCAGCACCACGGTCACAGATACGCAGTATTTT. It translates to CASTTVTDTQYF.

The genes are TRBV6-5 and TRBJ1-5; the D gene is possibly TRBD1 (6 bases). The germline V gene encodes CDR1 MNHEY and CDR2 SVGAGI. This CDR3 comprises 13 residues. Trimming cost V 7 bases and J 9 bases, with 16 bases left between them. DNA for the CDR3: TGTGCCAGCACCGCAGGGGCACGGCGGCCCCAGCATTTT. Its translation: CASTAGARRPQHF.

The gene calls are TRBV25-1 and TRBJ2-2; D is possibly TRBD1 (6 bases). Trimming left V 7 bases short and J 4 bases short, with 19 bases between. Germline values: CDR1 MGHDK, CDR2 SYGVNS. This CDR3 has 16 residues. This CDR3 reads CASKSMGHDFTGELFF. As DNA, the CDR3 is TGTGCCAGCAAATCAATGGGACACGATTTCACCGGGGAGCTGTTTTTT.

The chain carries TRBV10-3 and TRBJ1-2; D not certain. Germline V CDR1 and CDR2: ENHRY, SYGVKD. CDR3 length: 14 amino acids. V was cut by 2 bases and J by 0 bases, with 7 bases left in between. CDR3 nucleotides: TGTGCCATCAGTGAGCTCGGAGCTAACTATGGCTACACCTTC. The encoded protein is CAISELGANYGYTF.

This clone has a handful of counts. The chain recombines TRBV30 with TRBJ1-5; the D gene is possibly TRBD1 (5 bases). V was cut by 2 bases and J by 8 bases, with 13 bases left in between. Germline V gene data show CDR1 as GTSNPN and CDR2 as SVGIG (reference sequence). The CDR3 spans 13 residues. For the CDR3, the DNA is TGTGCCTGGAGTCCACAGGAAGCGGAGCCCCAGCATTTT. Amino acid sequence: CAWSPQEAEPQHF.

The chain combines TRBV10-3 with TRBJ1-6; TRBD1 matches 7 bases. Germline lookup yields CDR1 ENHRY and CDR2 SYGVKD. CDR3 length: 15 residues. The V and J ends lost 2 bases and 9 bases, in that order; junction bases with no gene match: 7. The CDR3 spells CAISELPDRSSPLHF. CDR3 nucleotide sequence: TGTGCCATCAGTGAGCTACCGGACAGGAGTTCACCCCTCCACTTT.

The DNA of the CDR3 is TGTGCCAGTAGGGTGGACAGGGGAGGGAACACTGAAGCTTTCTTT. Its translation is CASRVDRGGNTEAFF. The rearrangement links TRBV19 to TRBJ1-1; 9 positions agree with TRBD1. The germline gives CDR1 LNHDA, CDR2 SQIVND (reference sequence). With 6 bases clipped from V and 1 base from J, the junction kept 6 bases outside the gene matches. The CDR3 is 15 residues long.

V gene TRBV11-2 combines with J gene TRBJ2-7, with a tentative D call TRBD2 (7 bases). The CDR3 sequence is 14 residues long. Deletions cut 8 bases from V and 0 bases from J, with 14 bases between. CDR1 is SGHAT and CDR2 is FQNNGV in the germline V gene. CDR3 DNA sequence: TGTGCCAGCTCTACGGGGGGCCACTCCTACGAGCAGTACTTC. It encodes CASSTGGHSYEQYF.

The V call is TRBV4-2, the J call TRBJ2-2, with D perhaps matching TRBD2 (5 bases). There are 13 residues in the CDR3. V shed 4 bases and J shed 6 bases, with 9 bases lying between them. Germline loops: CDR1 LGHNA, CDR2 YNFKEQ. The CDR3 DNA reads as TGTGCCAGCAGCCCCCCCGGGGCCGGGGAGCTGTTTTTT. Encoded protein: CASSPPGAGELFF.

The CDR3 region is CASSLGQINEKLFF. The CDR3 coding sequence is TGTGCCAGCAGCCTAGGACAGATTAATGAAAAACTGTTTTTT. The chain couples TRBV5-4 to TRBJ1-4; perhaps TRBD1 as D (6 bases). The V gene's germline CDR1 is SGHNT and CDR2 YYREEE (reference sequence). There are 14 residues in the CDR3. The V end lost 4 bases, the J end lost 4 bases, and 11 bases lay between the germline ends.

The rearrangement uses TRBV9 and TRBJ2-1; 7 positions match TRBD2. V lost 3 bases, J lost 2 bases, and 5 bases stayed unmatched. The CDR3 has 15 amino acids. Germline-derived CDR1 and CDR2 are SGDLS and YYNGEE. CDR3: CASSAAGLTYNEQFF. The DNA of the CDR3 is TGTGCCAGCAGCGCAGCGGGACTAACCTACAATGAGCAGTTCTTC.

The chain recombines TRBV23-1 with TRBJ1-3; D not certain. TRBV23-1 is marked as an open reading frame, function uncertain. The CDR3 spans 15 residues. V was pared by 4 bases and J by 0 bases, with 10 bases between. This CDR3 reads CASSRVPSSGNTIYF. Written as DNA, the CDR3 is TGCGCCAGCAGTCGGGTCCCTAGCTCTGGAAACACCATATATTTT.

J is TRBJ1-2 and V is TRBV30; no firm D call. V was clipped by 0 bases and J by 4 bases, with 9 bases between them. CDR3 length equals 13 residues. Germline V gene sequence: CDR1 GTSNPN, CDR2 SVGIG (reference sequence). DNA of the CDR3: TGTGCCTGGAGTGTAGCTGACATCTATGGCTACACCTTC. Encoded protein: CAWSVADIYGYTF.